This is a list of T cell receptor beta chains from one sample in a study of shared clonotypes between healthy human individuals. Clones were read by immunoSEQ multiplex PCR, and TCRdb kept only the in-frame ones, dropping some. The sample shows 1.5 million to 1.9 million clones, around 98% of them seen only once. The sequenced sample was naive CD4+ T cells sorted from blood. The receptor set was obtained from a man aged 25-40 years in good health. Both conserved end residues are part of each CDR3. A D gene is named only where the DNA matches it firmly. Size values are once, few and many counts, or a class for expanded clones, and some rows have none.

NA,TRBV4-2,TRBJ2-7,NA,TGTGCCAGCAGCACCGACCTACCCCCCCATTACGAGCAGTACTTC,CASSTDLPPHYEQYF
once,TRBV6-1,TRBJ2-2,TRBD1,TGTGCCAGCAGAAGGGGGCCGGACACCGGGGAGCTGTTTTTT,CASRRGPDTGELFF
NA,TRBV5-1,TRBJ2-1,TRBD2,TGCGCCAGCAGCTCCGGGACTACAAACAATGAGCAGTTCTTC,CASSSGTTNNEQFF
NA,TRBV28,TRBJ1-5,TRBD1,TGTGCCAGCAGTTTATGGATTGGACAGGGCAGGAATCAGCCCCAGCATTTT,CASSLWIGQGRNQPQHF
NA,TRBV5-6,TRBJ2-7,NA,TGTGCCAGCAGCTTGGCTACAAGTCCCTACGAGCAGTACTTC,CASSLATSPYEQYF
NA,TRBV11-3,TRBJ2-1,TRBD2,TGTGCCAGCAGCAGAGGACTAGCGGGTAGCTCCTACAATGAGCAGTTCTTC,CASSRGLAGSSYNEQFF
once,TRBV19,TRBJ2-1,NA,TGTGCCAGTATTGGATACAATGAGCAGTTCTTC,CASIGYNEQFF
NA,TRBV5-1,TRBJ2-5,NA,TGCGCCAGCAGTCTCCGGATGGGACAAGAGACCCAGTACTTC,CASSLRMGQETQYF
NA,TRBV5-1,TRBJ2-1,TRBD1,TGCGCCAGCAGCTTGGACAGGGGTAGGGGCAATGAGCAGTTCTTC,CASSLDRGRGNEQFF
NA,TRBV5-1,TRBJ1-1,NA,TGCGCCAGCTCGCCGGACAGTATGAACACTGAAGCTTTCTTT,CASSPDSMNTEAFF
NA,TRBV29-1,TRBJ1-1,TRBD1,TGCAGCGTGTGGAGGGGGCGAAACACTGAAGCTTTCTTT,CSVWRGRNTEAFF
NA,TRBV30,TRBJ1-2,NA,TGTGCCTGGAGTGTTGTGGCCAGCTATGGCTACACCTTC,CAWSVVASYGYTF
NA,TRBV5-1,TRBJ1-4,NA,TGCGCCAGCAGCTCCGGGGTCACAGGGACCACTAATGAAAAACTGTTTTTT,CASSSGVTGTTNEKLFF
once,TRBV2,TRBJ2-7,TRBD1,TGTGCCAGCCAATGGGGCAGGGGGCGAGAGCAGTACTTC,CASQWGRGREQYF
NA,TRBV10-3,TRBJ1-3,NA,TGTGCCATCAGTAGTACAGGGTCTGGTGGAAACACCATATATTTT,CAISSTGSGGNTIYF
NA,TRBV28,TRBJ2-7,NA,TGTGCCAGCAGTACAATCGGGACGACCTACGAGCAGTACTTC,CASSTIGTTYEQYF
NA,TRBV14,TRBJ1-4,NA,TGTGCCAGCAGCCTTAAACAGGGCCGCGAAAAACTGTTTTTT,CASSLKQGREKLFF
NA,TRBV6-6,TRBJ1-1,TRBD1,TGTGCCAGCAGTTGGACAGGGGGCGAAAACACTGAAGCTTTCTTT,CASSWTGGENTEAFF
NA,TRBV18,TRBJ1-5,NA,TGTGCCAGCTCACCACCTTATGCTCAGCCCCAGCATTTT,CASSPPYAQPQHF
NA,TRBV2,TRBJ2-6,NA,TGTGCCAGCAGTCAAAGGGTCGGTGGTTCCTCTGGGGCCAACGTCCTGACTTTC,CASSQRVGGSSGANVLTF
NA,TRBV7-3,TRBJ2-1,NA,TGTGCCAGCAGCTTAAATCAGGGGCCGCTTAATGAGCAGTTCTTC,CASSLNQGPLNEQFF
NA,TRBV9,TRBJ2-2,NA,TGTGCCAGCAGCTCTCAAGTGGGAGGCGGGGAGCTGTTTTTT,CASSSQVGGGELFF